The 6 T cell receptor beta chains presented below share a single source sample, sequenced in a study of cytomegalovirus exposure and HLA in healthy donors. This PCR relied on a set of 60 Vbeta primers and 13 Jbeta primers. Sequencing used immunoSEQ multiplex PCR; TCRdb keeps in-frame clones, though not all of them. The sample lists around 110,000 clones; roughly three quarters were seen once. The sequencing sample was made of PBMCs. These receptors were taken from a young man in good health and CMV-seropositive.

The chain carries TRBV27 and TRBJ2-5; D is possibly TRBD1 (5 bases). The V and J ends lost 6 bases and 5 bases respectively, with 19 bases between them. The V gene's germline CDR1 is MNHEY and CDR2 SMNVEV (reference sequence). This CDR3 is built from 15 residues. CDR3 nucleotide sequence: TGTGCCAGCAGAGAGACAGCCCTAGGGAAGGAGACCCAGTACTTC. Protein sequence: CASRETALGKETQYF.

V is TRBV5-6 and J is TRBJ1-1, with 7 bases aligning to TRBD1. V trimming: 0 bases; J trimming: 1 base; junction bases outside the gene matches: 0. CDR3 length: 14 residues. Germline values: CDR1 SGHDT, CDR2 YYEEEE. CDR3 sequence: CASSLAGGNTEAFF. The CDR3 DNA reads TGTGCCAGCAGCTTGGCAGGGGGGAACACTGAAGCTTTCTTT.

The chain carries TRBV28 and TRBJ1-1, with a possible D match to TRBD1 (5 bases). CDR1 and CDR2 from the germline V gene are MDHEN and SYDVKM. Trimming left V 1 base short and J 11 bases short, with 11 bases between. This CDR3 contains 12 residues. In DNA form, the CDR3 reads TGTGCCAGCAGTTTATATCAGGGAACGGCTTTCTTT. This codes for CASSLYQGTAFF.

The chain employs TRBV7-9 and TRBJ1-2, with D perhaps matching TRBD1 (5 bases). Per germline, CDR1 SEHNR and CDR2 FQNEAQ (reference sequence). The ends were cut back, 5 bases at V and 7 bases at J, with 14 bases in the middle. The CDR3 is 13 residues long. This CDR3 reads CASSPGTSPGYTF. The CDR3 nucleotides read TGTGCCAGCAGCCCCGGGACTTCTCCTGGCTACACCTTC.

The rearrangement uses TRBV2 and TRBJ2-3; perhaps TRBD2 as D (6 bases). The germline V gene has CDR1 SNHLY and CDR2 FYNNEI. The V end lost 0 bases, the J end lost 6 bases, and 10 bases lay between the germline ends. This CDR3 is built from 14 residues. CDR3 bases: TGTGCCAGCAGTGAAGCTGGGGGGTACGATACGCAGTATTTT. It translates to CASSEAGGYDTQYF.

The chain carries TRBV5-4 and TRBJ2-7; 11 positions agree with TRBD2. Unmatched junction bases numbered 7, after V lost 3 bases and J lost 5 bases. This CDR3 region has 15 residues. Germline V gene lookup returns CDR1 SGHNT and CDR2 YYREEE (reference sequence). DNA of the CDR3: TGTGCCAGCAGCTCTTTAGCGGGAGGGTACCACGAGCAGTACTTC. This gives the protein CASSSLAGGYHEQYF.